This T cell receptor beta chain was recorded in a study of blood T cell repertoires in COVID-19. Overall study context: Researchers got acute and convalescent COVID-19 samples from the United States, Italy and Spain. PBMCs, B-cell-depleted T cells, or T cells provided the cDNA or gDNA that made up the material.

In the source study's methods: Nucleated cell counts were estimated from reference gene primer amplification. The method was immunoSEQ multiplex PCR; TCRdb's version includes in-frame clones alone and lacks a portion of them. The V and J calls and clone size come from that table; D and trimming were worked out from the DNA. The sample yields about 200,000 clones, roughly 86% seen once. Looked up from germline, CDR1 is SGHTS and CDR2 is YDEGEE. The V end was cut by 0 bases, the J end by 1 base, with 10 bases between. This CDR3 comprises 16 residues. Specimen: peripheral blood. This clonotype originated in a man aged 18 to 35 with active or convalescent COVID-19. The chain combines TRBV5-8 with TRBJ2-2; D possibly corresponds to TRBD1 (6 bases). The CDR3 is CASSLEGHLNTGELFF. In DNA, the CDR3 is TGTGCCAGCAGCTTGGAGGGACACCTGAACACCGGGGAGCTGTTTTTT.